This T cell receptor (beta chain) was sequenced during a study of response to subunit inactivated influenza vaccine. This clonotype has just a few counts. The CDR3 loop spans 17 amino acids. Germline V CDR1 and CDR2: MGHRA, YSYEKL. The junction had 8 bases not matched to a gene; V was cut back by 3 bases and J by 2 bases. TCRdb independently ran MiXCR on the RT-PCR reads; one entry per CDR3 protein. This table has more than 400,000 distinct CDR3 sequences, roughly 11% appearing once. The clonotype comes from a man between 45 and 60 years old who received an inactivated influenza vaccine. The starting material was PBMCs from blood, obtained roughly 48 days after vaccination. The chain joins TRBV4-1 to TRBJ2-1, with 9 bases matching TRBD2. The CDR3 protein is CASSQSVTSGPYNEQFF. CDR3 nucleotides: TGCGCCAGCAGCCAGAGTGTGACTAGCGGACCCTACAATGAGCAGTTCTTC.